A single sample is the source of the 4 T cell receptor beta chains below, sequenced in a study of blood T cell repertoires in COVID-19. Profiling relied on immunoSEQ multiplex PCR, and the TCRdb table lists in-frame clones only, not all of them. The table lists fewer than 200,000 clones, roughly 85% of them singletons. Material for sequencing was peripheral blood. The origin of the receptors is a woman in her sixties with acute or convalescent COVID-19.

The gene calls are TRBV6-5 and TRBJ1-1; TRBD1 is a possible D gene (6 bases). The CDR3 consists of 12 residues. Germline CDR1 reads MNHEY; CDR2 reads SVGAGI. Between the trimmed V and J ends, which lost 4 bases and 8 bases, there was a span of 11 bases. The CDR3 sequence is CASSWTGGEAFF. CDR3 coding DNA: TGTGCCAGCAGTTGGACGGGGGGCGAAGCTTTCTTT.

The CDR3 DNA is TGTGCCAGCACCCACTGGGAGTTGTCCTACGAGCAGTACTTC. It translates to CASTHWELSYEQYF. V and J are TRBV28 and TRBJ2-7, with D maybe TRBD2 (5 bases). The CDR3 extends over 14 amino acids. The V end lost 7 bases, the J end lost 1 base, and 14 bases lay between the germline ends. Germline values: CDR1 MDHEN, CDR2 SYDVKM.

This clone has a handful of counts. The CDR3 loop reads CASSKTGQFYQETQYF. The CDR3 coding sequence is TGTGCCAGCAGCAAAACGGGACAGTTTTACCAAGAGACCCAGTACTTC. This chain joins TRBV9 and TRBJ2-5, with 7 bases aligning to TRBD1. This CDR3 is built from 16 residues. The V and J ends lost 4 bases and 0 bases, in that order; junction bases with no gene match: 9. CDR1 is SGDLS and CDR2 is YYNGEE in the germline V gene.

The rearrangement links TRBV19 to TRBJ2-7; 11 bases line up with TRBD1. CDR1 is LNHDA, CDR2 SQIVND, per germline (reference sequence). The CDR3 is 14 amino acids. Trimming removed 5 bases from V and 5 bases from J; junction bases left unmatched: 5. CDR3 nucleotide sequence: TGTGCCAGTAGTCCCGGACAGGGGGCTAACGAGCAGTACGTC. Protein product: CASSPGQGANEQYV.